This T cell receptor (beta chain) was sequenced for a study of T cell responses to AZD1222 COVID-19 vaccine. CDR3 length: 13 residues. Germline CDR1 reads LNHDA; CDR2 reads SQIVND (reference sequence). Trimming removed 10 bases from V and 2 bases from J; junction bases left unmatched: 4. Repertoires were generated with immunoSEQ multiplex PCR, while TCRdb's copy carries only in-frame clones and drops some. This sample yields 140,000 to 150,000 clones, of which about 94% are seen a single time; less than 5% belongs to the top ten. Both about-4-week and about-12-week second-dose recipients were combined.

The TCR comes from an adult who received the AZD1222 COVID-19 vaccine. Sequencing used peripheral blood, obtained 28 days after the second AZD1222 dose. The chain is built from TRBV19 and TRBJ2-2; the match to TRBD1 covers 7 bases. The CDR3 nucleotides are TGTGCCACAGGGACAGCCAACACCGGGGAGCTGTTTTTT. It specifies CATGTANTGELFF.